This is a list of T cell receptor beta chains from one sample in a study of response to subunit inactivated influenza vaccine. TCRdb processed the RT-PCR reads anew with MiXCR; each CDR3 protein has one entry. The sample has more than 550,000 distinct CDR3 sequences; 12% are singletons. This specimen was PBMCs from blood, taken on the day of vaccination. The receptors were sampled from a man over 45 who received an inactivated influenza vaccine. Each CDR3 is given with its conserved first and last residue. D genes are given only for firm matches. The size field is filled for only some rows; it gives once, few, many or a size class.

d_call | j_call | clone_size | v_call | cdr3_aa | cdr3_nt
. | TRBJ2-7 | . | TRBV20-1 | CSARGATVMPYEQYF | TGCAGTGCTAGAGGGGCGACAGTAATGCCCTACGAGCAGTACTTC
. | TRBJ2-3 | many | TRBV20-1 | CSASVEASTDTQYF | TGCAGTGCTAGTGTAGAGGCTAGCACAGATACGCAGTATTTT
TRBD1 | TRBJ2-1 | few | TRBV30 | CARPDRVSFHEQFF | TGTGCCCGCCCAGACAGGGTGAGCTTCCATGAGCAGTTCTTC
. | TRBJ2-1 | few | TRBV4-2 | CASSHGGAGPEQFF | TGTGCCAGCAGCCACGGGGGTGCGGGACCCGAGCAGTTCTTC
. | TRBJ2-2 | few | TRBV5-1 | CASSYGRVALSGELFF | TGCGCCAGCAGCTACGGTCGTGTGGCGCTCAGCGGGGAGCTGTTTTTT
TRBD2 | TRBJ2-1 | few | TRBV30 | CAWTGLAGLYNEQFF | TGTGCCTGGACTGGTCTAGCGGGGCTCTACAATGAGCAGTTCTTC
. | TRBJ2-5 | . | TRBV18 | CASSPIPSFQETQYF | TGTGCCAGCTCACCAATACCGTCCTTCCAAGAGACCCAGTACTTC
. | TRBJ1-5 | . | TRBV4-2 | CASSLDLGSSNQPQHF | TGTGCCAGCAGCCTCGATTTGGGGTCTAGCAATCAGCCCCAGCATTTT
. | TRBJ2-7 | few | TRBV15 | CATSRDLQAYEQYF | TGTGCCACCAGCAGAGATTTACAGGCCTACGAGCAGTACTTC
. | TRBJ2-7 | . | TRBV20-1 | CSAPGTAGTREQYF | TGCAGTGCACCCGGGACAGCGGGTACGAGGGAGCAGTACTTC
TRBD1 | TRBJ2-2 | . | TRBV10-3 | CAISDPGQGPGGELFF | TGTGCCATCAGTGACCCAGGACAGGGACCTGGCGGGGAGCTGTTTTTT
TRBD1 | TRBJ2-3 | . | TRBV12-3/TRBV12-4 | CASSPDRVGTDTQYF | TGTGCCAGCAGCCCGGACAGGGTAGGGACAGATACGCAGTATTTT
. | TRBJ2-2 | many | TRBV27 | CASSERQVVTGELFF | TGTGCCAGCAGTGAACGACAGGTGGTCACCGGGGAGCTGTTTTTT
. | TRBJ2-1 | many | TRBV12-3/TRBV12-4 | CASSLRGSNGEQFF | TGTGCCAGCAGTTTGAGGGGGAGCAACGGTGAGCAGTTCTTC
. | TRBJ1-5 | few | TRBV6-2/TRBV6-3 | CASSYSKLGQPQHF | TGTGCCAGCAGTTACTCGAAACTCGGTCAGCCCCAGCATTTT
TRBD1 | TRBJ2-7 | many | TRBV5-1 | CASSSTGGDEQYF | TGCGCCAGCAGCTCCACAGGGGGCGACGAGCAGTACTTC
. | TRBJ2-2 | few | TRBV7-2 | CASSPDQGTANTGELFF | TGTGCCAGCAGCCCCGACCAAGGGACGGCGAACACCGGGGAGCTGTTTTTT
. | TRBJ2-6 | once | TRBV7-8 | CASSLAAGAGANVLTF | TGTGCCAGCAGCTTAGCGGCAGGGGCTGGGGCCAACGTCCTGACTTTC
. | TRBJ2-3 | few | TRBV21-1 | CASSHTGTQGSYTDTQYF | TGTGCCAGCAGTCACACAGGGACGCAGGGCAGCTACACAGATACGCAGTATTTT
TRBD2 | TRBJ2-3 | . | TRBV6-5 | CASSYSSGPSTDTQYF | TGTGCCAGCAGTTACTCTAGCGGGCCTAGCACAGATACGCAGTATTTT
TRBD2 | TRBJ2-7 | many | TRBV5-1 | CASSLDGLAGGFKGYEQYF | TGCGCCAGCAGCTTGGACGGACTAGCGGGCGGTTTTAAGGGATACGAGCAGTACTTC
. | TRBJ1-1 | . | TRBV2 | CASSDGMNTEAFF | TGTGCCAGCAGTGACGGTATGAACACTGAAGCTTTCTTT
TRBD2 | TRBJ2-3 | . | TRBV4-2 | CASSQDLTSGRAVDTQYF | TGTGCCAGCAGCCAAGACCTGACTAGCGGGAGGGCCGTAGATACGCAGTATTTT
. | TRBJ1-3 | few | TRBV12-3/TRBV12-4 | CASLGRFSGNTIYF | TGTGCCAGCCTCGGCAGATTCTCTGGAAACACCATATATTTT
. | TRBJ2-5 | few | TRBV20-1 | CSAQLGPQETQYF | TGCAGTGCTCAACTAGGGCCCCAAGAGACCCAGTACTTC
. | TRBJ1-5 | few | TRBV7-8 | CASSNDNPSNQPQHF | TGTGCCAGCAGCAATGACAACCCTAGCAATCAGCCCCAGCATTTT
. | TRBJ2-7 | few | TRBV20-1 | CSAQITHYEQYF | TGCAGTGCCCAAATAACACATTACGAGCAGTACTTC
. | TRBJ2-5 | . | TRBV27 | CASSKLANMETQYF | TGTGCCAGCAGTAAGCTAGCGAATATGGAGACCCAGTACTTC
. | TRBJ1-5 | many | TRBV28 | CASSLLQGDQPQHF | TGTGCCAGCAGTTTATTACAGGGCGATCAGCCCCAGCATTTT
TRBD1 | TRBJ2-7 | few | TRBV27 | CASSLYIGQDAYEQYF | TGTGCCAGCAGTTTATATATCGGACAGGATGCCTACGAGCAGTACTTC
TRBD1 | TRBJ2-3 | . | TRBV4-3 | CASSHEWTGSDTQYF | TGCGCCAGCAGCCATGAATGGACAGGGTCAGATACGCAGTATTTT
TRBD2 | TRBJ2-1 | few | TRBV7-2 | CASSFIIGTISYNEQFF | TGTGCCAGCAGCTTTATAATCGGGACTATCTCCTACAATGAGCAGTTCTTC
TRBD1 | TRBJ1-1 | few | TRBV3-1 | CASSQAGYRGPFF | TGTGCCAGCAGCCAAGCCGGCTACAGGGGGCCCTTCTTT
TRBD2 | TRBJ2-1 | . | TRBV6-2/TRBV6-3 | CASSRRLAGDEQFF | TGTGCCAGCAGTCGGCGACTAGCGGGGGATGAGCAGTTCTTC
TRBD2 | TRBJ2-3 | many | TRBV7-2 | CASSNSGGSTDTQYF | TGTGCCAGCAGCAATAGCGGGGGAAGCACAGATACGCAGTATTTT
TRBD1 | TRBJ2-3 | many | TRBV7-9 | CASSYGQGNTDTQYF | TGTGCCAGCAGCTACGGACAGGGGAACACAGATACGCAGTATTTT
. | TRBJ1-2 | . | TRBV6-1 | CASSAYLTRGDGGYTF | TGTGCCAGCAGTGCCTACCTGACACGGGGCGACGGTGGCTACACCTTC
. | TRBJ1-6 | . | TRBV6-5 | CASSYSRLTGDINSPLHF | TGTGCCAGCAGTTACTCGAGACTCACCGGGGACATTAATTCACCCCTCCACTTT
. | TRBJ1-1 | . | TRBV20-1 | CSARLTGQPNTEAFF | TGCAGTGCTAGATTGACGGGACAACCGAACACTGAAGCTTTCTTT
TRBD2 | TRBJ2-1 | . | TRBV5-1 | CASSWGGNPNEQFF | TGCGCCAGCAGTTGGGGGGGAAACCCCAATGAGCAGTTCTTC
. | TRBJ2-6 | . | TRBV9 | CASSVGFTGANVLTF | TGTGCCAGCAGCGTTGGCTTCACTGGGGCCAACGTCCTGACTTTC
. | TRBJ2-7 | . | TRBV23-1 | CASSRGRAGINYEQYF | TGCGCCAGCAGTCGGGGCAGGGCGGGAATAAACTACGAGCAGTACTTC
TRBD2 | TRBJ2-3 | many | TRBV11-2 | CASSSAGSTDTQYF | TGTGCCAGCAGCTCAGCGGGGAGCACAGATACGCAGTATTTT
TRBD2 | TRBJ2-7 | few | TRBV12-3/TRBV12-4 | CASSQPWLAGAEEQYF | TGTGCCAGCAGCCAGCCTTGGCTAGCGGGAGCGGAGGAGCAGTACTTC